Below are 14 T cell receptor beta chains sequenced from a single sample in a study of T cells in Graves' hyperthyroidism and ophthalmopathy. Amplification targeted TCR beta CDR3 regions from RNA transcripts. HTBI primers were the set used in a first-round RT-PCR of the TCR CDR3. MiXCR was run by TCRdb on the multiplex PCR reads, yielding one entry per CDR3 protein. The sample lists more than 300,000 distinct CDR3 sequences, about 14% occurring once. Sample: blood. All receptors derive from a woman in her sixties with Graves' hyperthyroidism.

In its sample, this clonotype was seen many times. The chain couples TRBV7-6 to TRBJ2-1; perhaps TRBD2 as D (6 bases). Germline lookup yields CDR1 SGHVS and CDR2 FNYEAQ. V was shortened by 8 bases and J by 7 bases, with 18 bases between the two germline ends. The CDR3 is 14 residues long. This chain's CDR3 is CASQDGGGSNEQFF. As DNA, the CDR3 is TGTGCCAGCCAAGACGGGGGAGGTTCAAATGAGCAGTTCTTC.

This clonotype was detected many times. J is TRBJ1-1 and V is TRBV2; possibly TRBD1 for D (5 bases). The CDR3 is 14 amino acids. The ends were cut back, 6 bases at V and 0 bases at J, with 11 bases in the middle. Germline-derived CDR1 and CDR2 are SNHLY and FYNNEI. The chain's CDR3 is CASRLTVMNTEAFF. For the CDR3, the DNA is TGTGCCAGCAGACTGACAGTGATGAACACTGAAGCTTTCTTT.

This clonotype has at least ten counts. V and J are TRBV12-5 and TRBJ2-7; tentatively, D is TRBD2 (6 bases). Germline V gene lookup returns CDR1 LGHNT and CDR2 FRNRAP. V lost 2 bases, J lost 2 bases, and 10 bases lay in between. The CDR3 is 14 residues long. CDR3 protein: CASGLKGGTYEQYF. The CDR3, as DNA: TGTGCTAGTGGTTTGAAGGGCGGGACCTACGAGCAGTACTTC.

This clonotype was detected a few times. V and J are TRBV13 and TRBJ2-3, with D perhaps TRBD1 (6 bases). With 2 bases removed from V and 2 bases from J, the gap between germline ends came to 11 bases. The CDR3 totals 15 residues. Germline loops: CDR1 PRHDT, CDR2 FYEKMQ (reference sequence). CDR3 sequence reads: CASSLKDSYTDTQYF. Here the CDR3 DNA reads TGTGCCAGCAGCTTAAAGGACAGCTACACAGATACGCAGTATTTT.

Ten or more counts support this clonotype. The CDR3 nucleotides are TGTGCCAGTAGTCTTTTGACAGGGAGCGTCTACGAGCAGTACTTC. Translated: CASSLLTGSVYEQYF. The chain carries TRBV19 and TRBJ2-7, with TRBD1 matching over 7 bases. Germline CDR1 is LNHDA and CDR2 is SQIVND (reference sequence). V lost 5 bases and J lost 3; bases outside the gene matches: 10. The CDR3 has 15 residues.

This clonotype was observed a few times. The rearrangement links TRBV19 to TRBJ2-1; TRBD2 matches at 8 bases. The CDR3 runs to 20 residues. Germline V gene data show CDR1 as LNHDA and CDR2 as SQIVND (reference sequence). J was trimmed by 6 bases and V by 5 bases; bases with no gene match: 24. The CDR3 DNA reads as TGTGCCAGTAGTGGGGGGGCATCGGGACCACATCCCGGGGGGGTCAATGAGCAGTTCTTC. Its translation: CASSGGASGPHPGGVNEQFF.

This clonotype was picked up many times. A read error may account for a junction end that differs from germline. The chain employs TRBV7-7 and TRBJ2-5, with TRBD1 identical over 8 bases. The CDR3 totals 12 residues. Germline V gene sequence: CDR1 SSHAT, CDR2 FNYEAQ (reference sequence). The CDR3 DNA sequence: TGTGCTAGCAGCCCCGGGACAGGGACCCAGTACTTC. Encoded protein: CASSPGTGTQYF. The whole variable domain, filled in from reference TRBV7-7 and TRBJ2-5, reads GAGVSQSPRYKVTKRGQDVTLRCDPISSHATLYWYQQALGQGPEFLTYFNYEAQPDKSGLPSDRFSAERPEGSISTLTIQRTEQRDSAMYRCASSPGTGTQYFGPGTRLLVL.

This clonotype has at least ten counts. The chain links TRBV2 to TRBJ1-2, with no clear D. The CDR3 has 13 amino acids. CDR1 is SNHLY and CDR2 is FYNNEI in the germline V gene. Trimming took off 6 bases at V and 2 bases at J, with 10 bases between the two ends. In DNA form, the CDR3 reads TGTGCCAGCAGGGGCCTCCTAAACTATGGCTACACCTTC. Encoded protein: CASRGLLNYGYTF. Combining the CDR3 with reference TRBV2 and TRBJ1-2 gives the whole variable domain EPEVTQTPSHQVTQMGQEVILRCVPISNHLYFYWYRQILGQKVEFLVSFYNNEISEKSEIFDDQFSVERPDGSNFTLKIRSTKLEDSAMYFCASRGLLNYGYTFGSGTRLTVV.

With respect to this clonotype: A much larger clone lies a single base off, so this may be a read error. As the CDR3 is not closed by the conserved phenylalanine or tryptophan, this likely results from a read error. CDR3 residues: CASSRGTGPSYEQYL. The CDR3 DNA reads TGTGCCAGCTCGCGGGGGACAGGCCCCTCCTACGAGCAGTACCTC. The chain carries TRBV18 and TRBJ2-7, with D perhaps TRBD1 (8 bases). The CDR3 totals 15 residues. V lost 6 bases to trimming and J lost 0 bases, with 15 bases between them. The V gene's germline CDR1 is KGHSH and CDR2 LQKENI.

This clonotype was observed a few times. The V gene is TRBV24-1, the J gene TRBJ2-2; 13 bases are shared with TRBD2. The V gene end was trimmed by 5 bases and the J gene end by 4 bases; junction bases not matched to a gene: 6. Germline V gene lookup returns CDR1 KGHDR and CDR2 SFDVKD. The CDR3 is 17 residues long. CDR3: CATSGTSGSLVTGELFF. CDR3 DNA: TGTGCCACCAGTGGGACTAGCGGGAGTTTGGTCACCGGGGAGCTGTTTTTT.

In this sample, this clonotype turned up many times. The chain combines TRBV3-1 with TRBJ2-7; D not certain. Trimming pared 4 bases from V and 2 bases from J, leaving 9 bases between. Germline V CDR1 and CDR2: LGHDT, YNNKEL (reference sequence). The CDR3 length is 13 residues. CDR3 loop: CASSLGEPYEQYF. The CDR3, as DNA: TGTGCCAGCAGCCTTGGAGAACCCTACGAGCAGTACTTC.

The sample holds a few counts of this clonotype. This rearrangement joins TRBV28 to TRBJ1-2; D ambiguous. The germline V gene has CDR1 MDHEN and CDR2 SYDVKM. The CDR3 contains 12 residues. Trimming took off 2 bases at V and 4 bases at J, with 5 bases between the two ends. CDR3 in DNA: TGTGCCAGCAGTTTACGCAGCTATGGCTACACCTTC. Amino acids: CASSLRSYGYTF.

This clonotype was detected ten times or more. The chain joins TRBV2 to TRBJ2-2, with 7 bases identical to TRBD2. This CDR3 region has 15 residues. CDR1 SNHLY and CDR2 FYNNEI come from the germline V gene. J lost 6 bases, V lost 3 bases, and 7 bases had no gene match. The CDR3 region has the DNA TGTGCCAGCAGTGAGGGGGGGACGGCCGCCGGGGAGCTGTTTTTT. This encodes CASSEGGTAAGELFF.

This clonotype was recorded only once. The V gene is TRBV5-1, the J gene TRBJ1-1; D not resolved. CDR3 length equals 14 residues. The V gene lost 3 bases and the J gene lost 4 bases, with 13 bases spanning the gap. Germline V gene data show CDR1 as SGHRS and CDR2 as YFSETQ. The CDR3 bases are TGCGCCAGCAGCTCCCAGCCCTCCCGCACTGAAGCTTTCTTT. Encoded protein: CASSSQPSRTEAFF.